Shown below are 22 T cell receptor beta chains from a single sample sequenced in a study of cytomegalovirus exposure and HLA in healthy donors (dated by TCRdb to 2016 to 2017). Library creation used the immunoSEQ multiplex PCR assay. A mixture of 60 forward primers for TCR Vbeta segments and 13 reverse primers for TCR Jbeta segments was used in the multiplex PCR. The clones in this table, taken by TCRdb from immuneACCESS, are in-frame only. Not every clone is retained; where verified, under half of the shortfall comes from an unresolved V gene, and the cause of the rest is unknown. The sample has about 250,000 clones on record, 80% of them singletons. Roughly 0.31% of the sample goes to the ten largest clones. Sequenced input: PBMCs. The receptors stem from a girl aged 2-10 years in good health and CMV-seronegative.

The sample holds a few counts of this clone. This sequence joins TRBV7-6 and TRBJ2-1, with 14 bases fitting TRBD2. The CDR3 runs to 16 residues. CDR1 and CDR2 from the germline V gene are SGHVS and FNYEAQ. V shed 5 bases and J 7 bases; nucleotides not matched to a gene: 7. DNA for the CDR3: TGTGCCAGCAGCCCGGGGACTAGCGGGAGTGGGAATGAGCAGTTCTTC. As protein: CASSPGTSGSGNEQFF.

The J gene is TRBJ2-2, the V gene TRBV7-3, with D possibly being TRBD2 (5 bases). The CDR3 runs 14 residues. V dropped 2 bases and J dropped 5 bases, with 9 bases sitting between them. The V gene's germline CDR1 is SGHTA and CDR2 FQGTGA. This chain's CDR3 is CASSLVGGTGELFF. Here the CDR3 DNA reads TGTGCCAGCAGCTTAGTTGGAGGAACCGGGGAGCTGTTTTTT. Full variable domain (rest looked up from reference TRBV7-3 and TRBJ2-2): GAGVSQTPSNKVTEKGKYVELRCDPISGHTALYWYRQSLGQGPEFLIYFQGTGAADDSGLPNDRFFAVRPEGSVSTLKIQRTERGDSAVYLCASSLVGGTGELFFGEGSRLTVL.

V and J are TRBV28 and TRBJ1-2; D is undetermined. This CDR3 has 11 residues. Germline V gene lookup returns CDR1 MDHEN and CDR2 SYDVKM. V was cut by 2 bases and J by 7 bases, with 5 bases left in between. DNA for the CDR3: TGTGCCAGCAGTTTAGAGGGTGGCTACACCTTC. Protein product: CASSLEGGYTF.

The chain uses TRBV29-1 and TRBJ2-3; TRBD1 matches at 8 bases. This CDR3 has 15 residues. CDR1 SQVTM and CDR2 ANQGSEA come from the germline V gene. Germline trimming cut 1 base from V and 4 bases from J; bases unmatched to any gene: 7. CDR3 region: CSVEVQGDISDTQYF. The CDR3 DNA follows: TGCAGCGTTGAAGTACAGGGGGATATTTCAGATACGCAGTATTTT.

The chain uses TRBV10-3 and TRBJ2-1; TRBD2 matches at 8 bases. V trimming: 5 bases; J trimming: 4 bases; junction bases outside the gene matches: 7. CDR3 size: 15 residues. Germline values: CDR1 ENHRY, CDR2 SYGVKD. The CDR3 loop is CAISPTGTSYNEQFF. For the CDR3, the DNA is TGTGCCATCAGTCCCACCGGGACTAGTTACAATGAGCAGTTCTTC.

The genes are TRBV7-9 and TRBJ1-2; D gene ambiguous. This CDR3 spans 14 amino acids. V lost 0 bases to trimming and J lost 8 bases, with 13 bases between them. Germline lookup yields CDR1 SEHNR and CDR2 FQNEAQ (reference sequence). Here the CDR3 DNA reads TGTGCCAGCAGCTTAGCGCCCCCCTCGGGAGGCTACACCTTC. Amino acid sequence: CASSLAPPSGGYTF.

The chain carries TRBV30 and TRBJ1-2, with D unresolved. The CDR3 sequence is 17 residues long. Between the trimmed V and J ends, which lost 4 bases and 0 bases, there was a span of 21 bases. Germline CDR1 is GTSNPN and CDR2 is SVGIG (reference sequence). DNA of the CDR3: TGTGCCTGGATCGAACCCGACAAAAAGCCCACTAACTATGGCTACACCTTC. Its translation is CAWIEPDKKPTNYGYTF.

This chain connects TRBV30 to TRBJ2-7, with D perhaps matching TRBD2 (5 bases). The CDR3 runs 13 residues. Germline CDR1 is GTSNPN and CDR2 is SVGIG (reference sequence). V was pared by 0 bases and J by 3 bases, with 9 bases between. CDR3 sequence: CAWSVGEGYEQYF. For the CDR3, the DNA is TGTGCCTGGAGTGTTGGAGAGGGCTACGAGCAGTACTTC.

V usage is TRBV6-6 and J usage is TRBJ1-6; D unresolved. CDR3 length: 16 amino acids. V lost 3 bases and J lost 9, with 18 bases in between. CDR1 and CDR2 from the germline V gene are MNHNY and SVGAGI (reference sequence). Here the CDR3 reads CASSYLEGGSGSPLHF. As DNA, the CDR3 is TGTGCCAGCAGTTATTTAGAGGGCGGATCGGGTTCACCCCTCCACTTT.

V and J are TRBV13 and TRBJ2-1; 7 bases agree with TRBD2. Germline V gives CDR1 PRHDT, CDR2 FYEKMQ (reference sequence). V lost 5 bases and J lost 0; bases outside the gene matches: 10. This CDR3 has 17 residues. CDR3 sequence reads: CASSQRLAESSYNEQFF. CDR3 nucleotides: TGTGCCAGCAGCCAAAGACTAGCCGAAAGCTCCTACAATGAGCAGTTCTTC.

V is TRBV29-1 and J is TRBJ2-3; TRBD1 matches 7 bases. This CDR3 comprises 14 residues. Germline assignment: CDR1 SQVTM and CDR2 ANQGSEA. Losses at the gene ends were 7 bases for V and 0 bases for J; bases not matched to a gene: 7. The CDR3 coding sequence is TGCAGCGGGGGCCGGGACAGTAGCACAGATACGCAGTATTTT. This codes for CSGGRDSSTDTQYF.

The rearrangement joins TRBV5-6 to TRBJ2-4, with a weak D call TRBD1 (6 bases). Germline CDR1 is SGHDT and CDR2 is YYEEEE. CDR3 size: 14 residues. The V end lost 2 bases, the J end lost 1 base, and 7 bases lay between the germline ends. The CDR3: CASSFQGAKNIQYF. For the CDR3, the DNA is TGTGCCAGCAGCTTTCAGGGGGCCAAAAACATTCAGTACTTC.

The sample holds one count of this clone. The chain employs TRBV7-6 and TRBJ2-5, with 8 bases matching TRBD2. This CDR3 spans 17 amino acids. V shed 2 bases, J shed 0 bases, and the junction held 8 bases outside the gene matches. Looked up from germline, CDR1 is SGHVS and CDR2 is FNYEAQ. The CDR3 coding sequence is TGTGCCAGCAGCTTACGAGGTGCGGGGGGCAACCAAGAGACCCAGTACTTC. This codes for CASSLRGAGGNQETQYF.

The CDR3 loop reads CASSLEGIPLPYNEQFF. The CDR3, as DNA: TGTGCCAGCAGCTTGGAGGGGATCCCATTACCATACAATGAGCAGTTCTTC. The V and J genes are TRBV5-5 and TRBJ2-1; TRBD1 might be the D (5 bases). There are 17 residues in the CDR3. Germline V CDR1 and CDR2: SGHKS, YYEKEE (reference sequence). V dropped 0 bases and J dropped 4 bases, with 17 bases sitting between them.

This sequence joins TRBV7-6 and TRBJ2-7, with unresolved D. CDR3 length equals 13 residues. V lost 5 bases to trimming and J lost 4 bases, with 12 bases between them. Germline V gives CDR1 SGHVS, CDR2 FNYEAQ. The CDR3 nucleotides are TGTGCCAGCAGCCCACAGATCCTTTACGAGCAGTACTTC. This gives the protein CASSPQILYEQYF.

To note about this clone: Its ends do not fully match the called genes, so a read error is possible. The J gene is TRBJ1-2, the V gene TRBV7-9; 7 bases match TRBD1. The CDR3 has 17 residues. Germline V gives CDR1 SEHNR, CDR2 FQNEAQ (reference sequence). The CDR3: CSSTRNTGQTSNYGYTF. CDR3 nucleotides: TGTTCCAGCACCCGGAATACGGGACAGACCTCTAACTATGGCTACACCTTC.

The chain recombines TRBV7-6 with TRBJ2-7; a possible D gene is TRBD1 (5 bases). The CDR3 is 16 amino acids. Trimming left V 2 bases short and J 4 bases short, with 18 bases between. CDR1 SGHVS and CDR2 FNYEAQ come from the germline V gene. CDR3 in amino acids: CASSLQTGSSNYEQYF. The CDR3 DNA reads as TGTGCCAGCAGCTTACAAACAGGTTCTAGTAATTACGAGCAGTACTTC.

V usage is TRBV21-1 and J usage is TRBJ2-7; the D call in the table, TRBD1, was not verified against the DNA. TRBV21-1 is described as a pseudogene. This CDR3 comprises 14 residues. This CDR3 reads CASDRTGRLYEQYF. The CDR3 coding sequence is TGTGCCAGTGACCGGACAGGCAGGCTCTACGAGCAGTACTTC.

The chain links TRBV28 to TRBJ1-1; the match to TRBD1 covers 10 bases. V gave up 6 bases and J gave up 4 bases; unmatched junction bases: 2. Germline loops: CDR1 MDHEN, CDR2 SYDVKM. This CDR3 has 13 residues. The CDR3 reads CASSWTGGTEAFF. The CDR3 DNA follows: TGTGCCAGCAGCTGGACAGGGGGCACTGAAGCTTTCTTT.

The genes are TRBV6-5 and TRBJ2-3; D is perhaps TRBD2 (6 bases). This CDR3 has 14 residues. CDR1 is MNHEY and CDR2 is SVGAGI in the germline V gene. V gave up 6 bases and J gave up 4 bases, with 14 bases separating them. The CDR3 region has the DNA TGTGCCAGCAGATCATACGGGGGAGCAGATACGCAGTATTTT. This encodes CASRSYGGADTQYF.

V usage is TRBV27 and J usage is TRBJ1-2; possibly TRBD1 for D (6 bases). This CDR3 is built from 13 residues. V lost 0 bases and J lost 7, with 9 bases in between. Per the germline V gene, CDR1 is MNHEY and CDR2 is SMNVEV (reference sequence). The CDR3 DNA sequence: TGTGCCAGCAGTTTATCGGACAGAGCTGGCTACACCTTC. This encodes CASSLSDRAGYTF.

The chain uses TRBV11-2 and TRBJ2-1; D not certain. V lost 3 bases and J 6 bases, leaving 3 bases between the germline ends. The CDR3 is 11 amino acids. Per germline, CDR1 SGHAT and CDR2 FQNNGV. CDR3 in amino acids: CASSFGNEQFF. CDR3 sequence (DNA): TGTGCCAGCAGCTTCGGCAATGAGCAGTTCTTC.